This entry lists 9 T cell receptor beta chains sequenced from one sample in a study of T cell repertoires in MIS-A myocarditis. Generated by immunoSEQ multiplex PCR, the TCRdb table keeps only in-frame clones and is missing some. This table has roughly 15,000 clones, 70% to 85% appearing once. Sequencing was done on a sample of left ventricle heart tissue obtained at autopsy. The receptors derive from a man aged 18 to 30 with fulminant myocarditis from multisystem inflammatory syndrome in adults (MIS-A) after COVID-19.

This clone has only a few counts. The CDR3 loop reads CASSQGGRGMDTQYF. CDR3 coding DNA: TGTGCCAGCAGCCAGGGGGGCAGGGGAATGGATACGCAGTATTTT. The chain links TRBV3-1 (or the pseudogene TRBV3-2) to TRBJ2-3; D may correspond to TRBD1 or TRBD2 (6 bases each). The germline V gene encodes CDR1 LGHDT and CDR2 YNNKEL (reference sequence). The V end was cut by 3 bases, the J end by 6 bases, with 16 bases between. The CDR3 spans 15 residues.

This clone was seen a single time. V is TRBV11-2 and J is TRBJ1-1; 10 bases map to TRBD1. Germline V gene lookup returns CDR1 SGHAT and CDR2 FQNNGV. The CDR3 contains 16 residues. J was trimmed by 4 bases and V by 2 bases; bases with no gene match: 7. This chain's CDR3 is CASSLRDRGFLTEAFF. The DNA for the CDR3 is TGTGCCAGCAGCTTACGGGACAGGGGTTTTCTCACTGAAGCTTTCTTT.

The genes are TRBV12-5 and TRBJ2-7; D possibly corresponds to TRBD1 (5 bases). The CDR3 spans 14 residues. CDR1 is LGHNT, CDR2 FRNRAP, per germline. Between the trimmed V and J ends, which lost 7 bases and 0 bases, there was a span of 13 bases. CDR3 in DNA: TGTGCTAGTGCCCCGACAGAGAGCTCCTACGAGCAGTACTTC. Encoded protein: CASAPTESSYEQYF.

The gene calls are TRBV6-5 and TRBJ1-4; no clear D gene. CDR3 length equals 15 residues. The V end lost 6 bases, the J end lost 6 bases, and 17 bases lay between the germline ends. From germline, CDR1 is MNHEY and CDR2 SVGAGI. CDR3 loop: CASRDLRAGDEKLFF. For the CDR3, the DNA is TGTGCCAGCAGGGACCTGAGGGCCGGCGATGAAAAACTGTTTTTT.

The V call is TRBV7-2, the J call TRBJ1-2; D might be TRBD1 (5 bases). Deletions cut 3 bases from V and 4 bases from J, with 12 bases between. The CDR3 is 14 amino acids. CDR1 and CDR2 from the germline V gene are SGHTA and FQGNSA. The CDR3 DNA follows: TGTGCCAGCAGCTTGCCTGGGGGGATCTATGGCTACACCTTC. It yields the protein CASSLPGGIYGYTF.

This clone was observed a few times. The CDR3 DNA sequence: TGTGCCAGCAGTGAATTGGAGGACACTGAAGCTTTCTTT. Protein product: CASSELEDTEAFF. The chain uses TRBV2 and TRBJ1-1; D is uncertain. V lost 2 bases and J 3 bases, leaving 7 bases between the germline ends. The CDR3 is made up of 13 amino acids. Germline V gives CDR1 SNHLY, CDR2 FYNNEI.

The chain has TRBV4-1 and TRBJ1-1; no reliable D call. This CDR3 has 15 residues. Per the germline V gene, CDR1 is MGHRA and CDR2 is YSYEKL. The V and J ends lost 2 bases and 1 base respectively, with 11 bases between them. The CDR3 spells CASSQKIRSNTEAFF. CDR3 in DNA: TGCGCCAGCAGCCAAAAAATAAGGTCGAACACTGAAGCTTTCTTT.

The chain links TRBV7-2 to TRBJ1-1; a weak D match, TRBD1 (6 bases). V lost 4 bases to trimming and J lost 4 bases, with 19 bases between them. Per germline, CDR1 SGHTA and CDR2 FQGNSA. There are 16 residues in the CDR3. The CDR3 DNA reads TGTGCCAGCAGCTACAGAGGGGGGTCGGGGGCCACTGAAGCTTTCTTT. Protein sequence: CASSYRGGSGATEAFF. The complete variable domain, with remaining parts taken from reference TRBV7-2 and TRBJ1-1, reads GAGVSQSPSNKVTEKGKDVELRCDPISGHTALYWYRQSLGQGLEFLIYFQGNSAPDKSGLPSDRFSAERTGGSVSTLTIQRTQQEDSAVYLCASSYRGGSGATEAFFGQGTRLTVV.

The count of this clone is one. The same CDR3 arises from other DNA sequences in this sample as well. The genes are TRBV4-2 and TRBJ2-2; 12 positions match TRBD1. Trimming cost V 4 bases and J 6 bases; bases outside gene matches: 9. The CDR3 consists of 17 residues. Germline values: CDR1 LGHNA, CDR2 YNFKEQ. CDR3 sequence: CASSPRRGTGGSGELFF. DNA of the CDR3: TGTGCCAGCAGCCCCCGTAGGGGGACAGGGGGCTCCGGGGAGCTGTTTTTT.